This TCR beta chain was profiled in a study of blood T cell repertoires in COVID-19. As for the study in general: The United States, Italy and Spain were the sources of the acute and convalescent COVID-19 samples. T cells, B-cell-depleted T cells, or PBMCs supplied cDNA or gDNA.

Study processing details: From reference gene primer amplification, estimates of nucleated cell counts were derived. Generated by immunoSEQ multiplex PCR, the TCRdb table keeps only in-frame clones and is missing some. V, J and clone size are those of that table, while D and trimming were read from the DNA. The repertoire holds 450,000 or so clones, with around nine tenths as singletons. The specimen was peripheral blood. The receptor was isolated from a young man with COVID-19, enrolled during active disease.

CDR3 sequence reads: CASSQGGTGAPYEQYF. The DNA of the CDR3 is TGCGCCAGCAGCCAAGGTGGGACAGGGGCCCCTTACGAGCAGTACTTC. The chain carries TRBV4-1 and TRBJ2-7; 10 bases align to TRBD1. The CDR3 is made up of 16 amino acids. The germline CDR1 and CDR2 sequences are MGHRA and YSYEKL. The V and J ends lost 1 base and 4 bases, in that order; junction bases with no gene match: 7.